These 25 T cell receptor beta chains came from one sample sequenced in a study of OX40 agonist ivuxolimab in advanced cancers. Sequenced by immunoSEQ multiplex PCR; TCRdb stores in-frame clones only, minus some. The data hold roughly 63,000 clones, with around 83% observed a single time. The sequencing here drew on CD4+ or CD8+ T cells sorted from blood, taken in a trial of the OX40 agonist ivuxolimab. The receptors shown here come from an adult with an advanced solid tumor such as melanoma, head and neck, liver or kidney cancer.

V usage is TRBV5-1 and J usage is TRBJ1-2; D gene ambiguous. V was clipped by 0 bases and J by 3 bases, with 9 bases between them. The CDR3 spans 14 residues. The germline CDR1 and CDR2 sequences are SGHRS and YFSETQ. CDR3 sequence: CASSLDPGDYGYTF. CDR3 DNA sequence: TGCGCCAGCAGCTTGGACCCGGGAGACTATGGCTACACCTTC.

The V and J genes are TRBV19 and TRBJ2-5; 7 bases are a match to TRBD2. CDR1 LNHDA and CDR2 SQIVND come from the germline V gene (reference sequence). The CDR3 sequence is 14 residues long. J gave up 5 bases and V 5 bases, and 8 bases lay outside the gene matches. The chain's CDR3 is CASSHTLGGETQYF. In nucleotides, the CDR3 is TGTGCCAGTAGTCACACCCTGGGGGGGGAGACCCAGTACTTC.

Relative to its sample, this clone is medium-sized. The chain has TRBV2 and TRBJ1-1, with D possibly matching TRBD1 (6 bases). The CDR3 contains 14 residues. V was pared by 5 bases and J by 1 base, with 11 bases between. Germline V CDR1 and CDR2: SNHLY, FYNNEI. CDR3 sequence reads: CASSRGGTNTEAFF. CDR3 DNA: TGTGCCAGCAGTCGAGGGGGGACGAACACTGAAGCTTTCTTT. Supplemented by reference TRBV2 and TRBJ1-1, the full variable domain reads EPEVTQTPSHQVTQMGQEVILRCVPISNHLYFYWYRQILGQKVEFLVSFYNNEISEKSEIFDDQFSVERPDGSNFTLKIRSTKLEDSAMYFCASSRGGTNTEAFFGQGTRLTVV.

The chain links TRBV5-4 to TRBJ2-2; tentatively, D is TRBD2 (6 bases). The germline V gene has CDR1 SGHNT and CDR2 YYREEE (reference sequence). This CDR3 is built from 17 residues. V was trimmed by 2 bases and J by 0 bases, leaving 14 bases between them. The DNA for the CDR3 is TGTGCCAGCAGCTTCGGAGGGGACTCCGCGAACACCGGGGAGCTGTTTTTT. Translated: CASSFGGDSANTGELFF.

Remarks on this clone: At one boundary the junction diverges from the germline segment, which might be a read error. The genes are TRBV2 and TRBJ1-1, with 9 bases aligning to TRBD1. Germline V gene sequence: CDR1 SNHLY, CDR2 FYNNEI. The CDR3 loop spans 16 amino acids. The CDR3 protein is CASIRGTGLVKTEAFF. CDR3 bases: TGTGCCAGCATCCGCGGGACAGGGTTAGTGAAGACTGAAGCTTTCTTT.

This chain uses TRBV5-1 with TRBJ2-1; TRBD2 matches 7 bases. This CDR3 region has 15 residues. The V segment lost 3 bases and the J segment 0 bases; nucleotides outside the gene matches: 3. Per germline, CDR1 SGHRS and CDR2 YFSETQ. The CDR3 loop reads CASSYGGISYNEQFF. The CDR3 nucleotides read TGCGCCAGCAGCTACGGGGGGATCTCCTACAATGAGCAGTTCTTC.

The rearrangement uses TRBV18 and TRBJ2-7; D gene ambiguous. Looked up from germline, CDR1 is KGHSH and CDR2 is LQKENI. V was shortened by 4 bases and J by 4 bases, with 8 bases between the two germline ends. The CDR3 length is 12 residues. The CDR3 nucleotides read TGTGCCAGCTCACTCGGGTTATACGAGCAGTACTTC. Its translation is CASSLGLYEQYF.

V is TRBV29-1 and J is TRBJ1-2; weak D call: TRBD1 (5 bases). The CDR3 spans 13 residues. Germline CDR1 SQVTM, CDR2 ANQGSEA. The V gene lost 7 bases and the J gene lost 4 bases, with 16 bases spanning the gap. The CDR3 DNA follows: TGCAGCGCCCGGTGGGGCTCGGCCTATGGCTACACCTTC. As protein: CSARWGSAYGYTF.

The chain uses TRBV6-1 and TRBJ2-7; TRBD1 agrees at 7 bases. J lost 3 bases, V lost 7 bases, and 6 bases had no gene match. This CDR3 region has 13 residues. Germline V gene data show CDR1 as MNHNS and CDR2 as SASEGT. CDR3 in amino acids: CASTRDSFYEQYF. The CDR3 DNA follows: TGTGCCAGCACCCGGGACAGTTTCTACGAGCAGTACTTC.

This sequence joins TRBV18 and TRBJ1-1; TRBD1 is a possible D gene (6 bases). The CDR3 is 15 amino acids. The V gene's germline CDR1 is KGHSH and CDR2 LQKENI. V gave up 1 base and J gave up 4 bases, with 13 bases separating them. The CDR3 reads CASSPRQDGSTEAFF. The DNA for the CDR3 is TGTGCCAGCTCACCACGACAGGACGGGTCCACTGAAGCTTTCTTT.

The chain couples TRBV12-5 to TRBJ1-1; 8 bases match TRBD1. Germline values: CDR1 LGHNT, CDR2 FRNRAP. Unmatched junction bases numbered 10, after V lost 4 bases and J lost 3 bases. The CDR3 extends over 16 amino acids. DNA of the CDR3: TGTGCTAGTGGTTCCGGGACAGGCGGTAGGGACACTGAAGCTTTCTTT. Amino acids: CASGSGTGGRDTEAFF.

The chain links TRBV19 to TRBJ1-5; no definite D call. The CDR3 covers 15 residues. Germline assignment: CDR1 LNHDA and CDR2 SQIVND (reference sequence). The ends were cut back, 0 bases at V and 7 bases at J, with 13 bases in the middle. CDR3: CASSIDRRGSQPQHF. The CDR3 DNA sequence: TGTGCCAGTAGTATAGATCGTCGAGGCAGCCAGCCCCAGCATTTT.

This chain uses TRBV5-1 with TRBJ2-5; 11 bases fit TRBD1. The CDR3 has 16 residues. With V trimmed by 0 bases and J by 5 bases, 6 bases remained unmatched. CDR1 is SGHRS, CDR2 YFSETQ, per germline. The CDR3 here is CASSLDGQGARETQYF. The CDR3 bases are TGCGCCAGCAGCTTGGACGGACAGGGGGCTAGGGAGACCCAGTACTTC.

The chain carries TRBV7-6 and TRBJ2-7; D not resolved. The CDR3 has 12 amino acids. The V end was cut by 0 bases, the J end by 7 bases, with 7 bases between. Germline V CDR1 and CDR2: SGHVS, FNYEAQ. CDR3 region: CASSLAGREQYF. The CDR3 DNA reads TGTGCCAGCAGCTTAGCGGGAAGGGAGCAGTACTTC. The entire variable domain, with the rest obtained from reference TRBV7-6 and TRBJ2-7, is as follows: GAGVSQSPRYKVTKRGQDVALRCDPISGHVSLYWYRQALGQGPEFLTYFNYEAQQDKSGLPNDRFSAERPEGSISTLTIQRTEQRDSAMYRCASSLAGREQYFGPGTRLTVT.

This chain uses TRBV12-5 with TRBJ2-7; D unclear. The CDR3 is 13 residues long. Per germline, CDR1 LGHNT and CDR2 FRNRAP. The V gene lost 6 bases and the J gene lost 2 bases, with 11 bases spanning the gap. The CDR3: CASGMREAYEQYF. The CDR3 DNA follows: TGTGCTAGTGGGATGAGAGAGGCCTACGAGCAGTACTTC.

This chain uses TRBV10-2 with TRBJ2-5, with a possible D match to TRBD2 (6 bases). The CDR3 extends over 13 amino acids. V lost 5 bases and J lost 5, with 12 bases in between. Germline assignment: CDR1 WSHSY and CDR2 SAAADI. In DNA, the CDR3 is TGCGCCAGCAGTTGGGTTGCGGGGGAGACCCAGTACTTC. Amino acid sequence: CASSWVAGETQYF.

This clone was counted a few times. The genes are TRBV5-1 and TRBJ1-2; 8 nucleotides line up with TRBD1. The V and J ends lost 0 bases and 4 bases, in that order; junction bases with no gene match: 8. CDR1 SGHRS and CDR2 YFSETQ come from the germline V gene. CDR3 size: 16 residues. The CDR3 reads CASSLGIYTGGYGYTF. CDR3 bases: TGCGCCAGCAGCTTGGGGATATACACAGGGGGCTATGGCTACACCTTC.

The CDR3: CASSLAEGRTYEQYF. CDR3 coding DNA: TGTGCCAGCAGCTTGGCCGAGGGTCGCACCTACGAGCAGTACTTC. The chain couples TRBV5-5 to TRBJ2-7; weak D call: TRBD2 (5 bases). This CDR3 is 15 amino acids long. The V gene's germline CDR1 is SGHKS and CDR2 YYEKEE (reference sequence). V was cut by 0 bases and J by 2 bases, with 12 bases left in between. Using reference TRBV5-5 and TRBJ2-7 for the parts outside the CDR3, the full variable domain is DAGVTQSPTHLIKTRGQQVTLRCSPISGHKSVSWYQQVLGQGPQFIFQYYEKEERGRGNFPDRFSARQFPNYSSELNVNALLLGDSALYLCASSLAEGRTYEQYFGPGTRLTVT.

CDR3 protein: CASSPPTSGGAFNEQFF. The CDR3 DNA follows: TGTGCCAGCTCACCACCGACTAGCGGGGGGGCATTCAATGAGCAGTTCTTC. J is TRBJ2-1 and V is TRBV18; TRBD2 aligns across 14 bases. Per the germline V gene, CDR1 is KGHSH and CDR2 is LQKENI. This CDR3 comprises 17 residues. J gave up 6 bases and V 0 bases, and 4 bases lay outside the gene matches.

The CDR3 is CASSTRQGNTIYF. The CDR3 DNA follows: TGCGCCAGCAGCACCCGACAGGGAAACACCATATATTTT. The chain is built from TRBV5-1 and TRBJ1-3, with D possibly being TRBD1 (5 bases). The germline V gene encodes CDR1 SGHRS and CDR2 YFSETQ. Trimming pared 4 bases from V and 4 bases from J, leaving 9 bases between. There are 13 residues in the CDR3.

The chain employs TRBV10-1 and TRBJ1-5; D is unclear. The CDR3 runs 13 residues. V shed 4 bases and J shed 1 base, with 5 bases lying between them. Germline lookup yields CDR1 WNHNN and CDR2 SYGVQD (reference sequence). The CDR3, as DNA: TGCGCCAGCAGTGCGGACAGCAATCAGCCCCAGCATTTT. Its translation: CASSADSNQPQHF.

The J gene is TRBJ2-5, the V gene TRBV6-5; D unresolved. Per germline, CDR1 MNHEY and CDR2 SVGAGI. The V end was cut by 2 bases, the J end by 3 bases, with 10 bases between. The CDR3 spans 14 residues. The CDR3 loop reads CASSYAVTEETQYF. CDR3 coding DNA: TGTGCCAGCAGTTACGCAGTAACAGAAGAGACCCAGTACTTC.

The genes are TRBV28 and TRBJ2-5; D uncertain. Near its end, the DNA agrees better with TRBJ2-7, so the J call may be wrong. Germline CDR1 is MDHEN and CDR2 is SYDVKM. CDR3 length: 12 residues. The CDR3 loop is CASRSTIYEQYF. The DNA of the CDR3 is TGTGCCAGCAGGTCAACAATCTACGAGCAGTACTTC.

The chain couples TRBV18 to TRBJ1-1; the D is unclear. The germline V and J ends were trimmed by 1 base and 4 bases, with 7 bases remaining between them. The CDR3 has 13 amino acids. Germline V gene lookup returns CDR1 KGHSH and CDR2 LQKENI. This CDR3 is CASSPRVTTEAFF. DNA for the CDR3: TGTGCCAGCTCACCACGGGTGACCACTGAAGCTTTCTTT.

This clone was seen a single time. The chain recombines TRBV7-2 with TRBJ1-2; the match to TRBD1 covers 8 bases. Germline V gene data show CDR1 as SGHTA and CDR2 as FQGNSA. The CDR3 covers 15 residues. J was trimmed by 5 bases and V by 5 bases; bases with no gene match: 10. CDR3 sequence: CASSPDRTGSYGYTF. CDR3 DNA sequence: TGTGCCAGCAGCCCAGACCGGACAGGGTCATATGGCTACACCTTC.